The present T cell receptor beta chain was sequenced within a study of PD-L1 blockade in urothelial cancer. The V gene's germline CDR1 is LNHDA and CDR2 SQIVND (reference sequence). This CDR3 is 18 amino acids long. Trimming at V came to 3 bases and at J to 0 bases, leaving 13 bases not matched to a gene. Assay: immunoSEQ multiplex PCR; the TCRdb copy retains only in-frame clones and omits some. The sample includes about 74,000 clones, roughly 84% of them seen just once. The chain is built from TRBV19 and TRBJ2-7, with 8 bases lining up with TRBD1. The input for sequencing was PBMCs, taken around atezolizumab (anti-PD-L1) treatment. The receptor comes from a man between 65 and 85 years old with urothelial cancer. The CDR3 region is CASSMRTGQILTSYEQYF. The CDR3 DNA reads as TGTGCCAGTAGTATGAGGACAGGGCAAATCTTGACCTCCTACGAGCAGTACTTC. The complete variable domain, with remaining parts taken from reference TRBV19 and TRBJ2-7, reads DGGITQSPKYLFRKEGQNVTLSCEQNLNHDAMYWYRQDPGQGLRLIYYSQIVNDFQKGDIAEGYSVSREKKESFPLTVTSAQKNPTAFYLCASSMRTGQILTSYEQYFGPGTRLTVT.